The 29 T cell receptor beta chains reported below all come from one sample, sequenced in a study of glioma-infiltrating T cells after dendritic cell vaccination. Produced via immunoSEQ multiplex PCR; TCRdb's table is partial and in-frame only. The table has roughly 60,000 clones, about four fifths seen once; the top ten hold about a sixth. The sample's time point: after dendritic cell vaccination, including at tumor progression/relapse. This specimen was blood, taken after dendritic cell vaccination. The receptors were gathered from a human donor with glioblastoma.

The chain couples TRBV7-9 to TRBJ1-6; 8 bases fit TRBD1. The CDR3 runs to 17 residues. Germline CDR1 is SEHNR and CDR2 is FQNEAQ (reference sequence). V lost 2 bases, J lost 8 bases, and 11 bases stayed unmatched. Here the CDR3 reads CASSLRGAGGLDSPLHF. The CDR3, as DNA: TGTGCCAGCAGCTTACGTGGGGCAGGGGGCTTGGATTCACCCCTCCACTTT.

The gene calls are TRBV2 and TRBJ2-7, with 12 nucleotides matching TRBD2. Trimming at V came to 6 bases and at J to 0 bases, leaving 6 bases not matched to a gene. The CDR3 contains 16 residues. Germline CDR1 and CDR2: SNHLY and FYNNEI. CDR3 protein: CASRLLAGGPSYEQYF. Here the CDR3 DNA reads TGTGCCAGCAGATTGCTAGCGGGGGGGCCCTCCTACGAGCAGTACTTC.

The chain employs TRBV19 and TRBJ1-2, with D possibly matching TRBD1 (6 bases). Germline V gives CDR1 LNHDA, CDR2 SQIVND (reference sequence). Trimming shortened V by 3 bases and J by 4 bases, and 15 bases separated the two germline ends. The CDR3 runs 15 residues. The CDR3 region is CASSMGQGPGYGYTF. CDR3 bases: TGTGCCAGTAGTATGGGGCAGGGGCCGGGCTATGGCTACACCTTC.

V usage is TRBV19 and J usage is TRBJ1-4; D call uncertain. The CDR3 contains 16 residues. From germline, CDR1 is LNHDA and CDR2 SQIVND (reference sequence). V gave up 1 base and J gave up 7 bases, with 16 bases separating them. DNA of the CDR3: TGTGCCAGTAGTATAGTGTCCGGGTTCAGCGGTGAAAAACTGTTTTTT. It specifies CASSIVSGFSGEKLFF.

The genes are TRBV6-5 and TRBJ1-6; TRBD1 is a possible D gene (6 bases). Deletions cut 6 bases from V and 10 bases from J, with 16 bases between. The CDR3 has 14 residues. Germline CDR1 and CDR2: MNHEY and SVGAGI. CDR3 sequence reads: CASSRGAGESPLHF. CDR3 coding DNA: TGTGCCAGCAGCCGGGGGGCAGGGGAGTCACCCCTCCACTTT.

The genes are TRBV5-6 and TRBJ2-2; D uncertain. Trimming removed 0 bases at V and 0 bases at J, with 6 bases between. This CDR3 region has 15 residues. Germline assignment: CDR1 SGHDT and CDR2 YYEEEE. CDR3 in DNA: TGTGCCAGCAGCTTGGGGCAGTCGAACACCGGGGAGCTGTTTTTT. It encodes CASSLGQSNTGELFF.

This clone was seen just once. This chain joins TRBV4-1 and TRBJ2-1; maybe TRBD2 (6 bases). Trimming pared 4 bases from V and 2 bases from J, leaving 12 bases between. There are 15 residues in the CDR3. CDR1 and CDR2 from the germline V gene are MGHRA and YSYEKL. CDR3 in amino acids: CASSPHSGAYNEQFF. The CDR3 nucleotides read TGCGCCAGCAGCCCCCACTCGGGGGCCTACAATGAGCAGTTCTTC.

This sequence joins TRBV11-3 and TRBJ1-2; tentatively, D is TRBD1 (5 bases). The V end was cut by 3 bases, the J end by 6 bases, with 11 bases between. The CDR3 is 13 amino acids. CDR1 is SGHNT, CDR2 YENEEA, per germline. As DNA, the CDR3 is TGTGCCAGCAGCTTGCAGGGAATGGATGGCTACACCTTC. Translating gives CASSLQGMDGYTF.

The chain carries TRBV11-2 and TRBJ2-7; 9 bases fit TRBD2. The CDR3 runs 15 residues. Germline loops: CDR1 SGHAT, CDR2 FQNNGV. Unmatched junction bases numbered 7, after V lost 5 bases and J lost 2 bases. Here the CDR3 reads CASSPPSGDPYEQYF. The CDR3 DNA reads TGTGCCAGCAGCCCTCCTAGCGGGGACCCCTACGAGCAGTACTTC.

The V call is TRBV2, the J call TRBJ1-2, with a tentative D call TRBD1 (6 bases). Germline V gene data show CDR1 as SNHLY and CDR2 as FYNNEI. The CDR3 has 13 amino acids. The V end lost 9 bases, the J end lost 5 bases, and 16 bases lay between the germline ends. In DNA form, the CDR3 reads TGTGCCAGTAAAAGGACAGCCCTTTATGGCTACACCTTC. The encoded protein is CASKRTALYGYTF.

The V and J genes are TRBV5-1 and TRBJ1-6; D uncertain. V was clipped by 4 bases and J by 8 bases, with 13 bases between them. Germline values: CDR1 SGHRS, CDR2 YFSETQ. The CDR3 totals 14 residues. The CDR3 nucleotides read TGCGCCAGCAGCGGGCGAGGGAGGGATTCACCCCTCCACTTT. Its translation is CASSGRGRDSPLHF.

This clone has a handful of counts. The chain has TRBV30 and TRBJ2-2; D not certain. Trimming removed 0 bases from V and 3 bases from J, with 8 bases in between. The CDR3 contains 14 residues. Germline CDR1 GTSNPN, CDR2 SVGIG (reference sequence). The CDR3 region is CAWSVYFHTGELFF. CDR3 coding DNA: TGTGCCTGGAGTGTATACTTCCACACCGGGGAGCTGTTTTTT.

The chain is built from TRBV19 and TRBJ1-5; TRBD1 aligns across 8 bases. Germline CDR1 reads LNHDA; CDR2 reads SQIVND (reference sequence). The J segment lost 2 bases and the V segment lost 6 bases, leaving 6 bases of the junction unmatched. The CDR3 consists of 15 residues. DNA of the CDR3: TGTGCCAGTAGGACAGGGGCGGAAGGCAATCAGCCCCAGCATTTT. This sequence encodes CASRTGAEGNQPQHF.

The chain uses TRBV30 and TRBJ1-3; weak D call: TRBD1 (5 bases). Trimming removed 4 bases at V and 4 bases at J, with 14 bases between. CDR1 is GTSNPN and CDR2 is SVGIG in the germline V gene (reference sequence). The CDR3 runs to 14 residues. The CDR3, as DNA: TGTGCCTGGACCGTAGGGGATTCCGGAAACACCATATATTTT. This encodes CAWTVGDSGNTIYF.

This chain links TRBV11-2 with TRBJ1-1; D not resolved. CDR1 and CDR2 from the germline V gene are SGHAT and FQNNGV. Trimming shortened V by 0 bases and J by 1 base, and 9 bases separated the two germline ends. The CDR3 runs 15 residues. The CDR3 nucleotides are TGTGCCAGCAGCTTAGATCTCACGGGGAACACTGAAGCTTTCTTT. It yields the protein CASSLDLTGNTEAFF.

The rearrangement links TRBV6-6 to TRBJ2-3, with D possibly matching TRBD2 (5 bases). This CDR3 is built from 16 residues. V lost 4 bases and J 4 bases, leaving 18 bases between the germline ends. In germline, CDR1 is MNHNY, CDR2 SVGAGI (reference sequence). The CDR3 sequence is CASSSFASSGPDTQYF. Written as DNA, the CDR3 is TGTGCCAGCAGTTCTTTCGCTAGCTCTGGGCCAGATACGCAGTATTTT.

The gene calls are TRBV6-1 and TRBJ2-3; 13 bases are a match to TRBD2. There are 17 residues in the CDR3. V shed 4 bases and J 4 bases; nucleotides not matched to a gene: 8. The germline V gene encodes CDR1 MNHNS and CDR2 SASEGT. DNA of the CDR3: TGTGCCAGCAGTGGTACTAGCGGGGGGGTACGCGCAGATACGCAGTATTTT. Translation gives CASSGTSGGVRADTQYF.

CDR3 DNA sequence: TGTGCCAGCAGGGACTCCTCCTACGAGCAGTACTTC. This translates into CASRDSSYEQYF. This chain links TRBV27 with TRBJ2-7; tentative D call: TRBD2 (5 bases). V shed 6 bases and J shed 0 bases, with 6 bases lying between them. There are 12 residues in the CDR3. Germline loops: CDR1 MNHEY, CDR2 SMNVEV (reference sequence).

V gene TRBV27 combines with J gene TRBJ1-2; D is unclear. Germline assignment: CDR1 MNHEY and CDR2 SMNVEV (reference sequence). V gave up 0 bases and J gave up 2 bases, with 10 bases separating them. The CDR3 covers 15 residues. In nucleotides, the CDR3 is TGTGCCAGCAGTTTATCCCGAAACTTAAACTATGGCTACACCTTC. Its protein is CASSLSRNLNYGYTF.

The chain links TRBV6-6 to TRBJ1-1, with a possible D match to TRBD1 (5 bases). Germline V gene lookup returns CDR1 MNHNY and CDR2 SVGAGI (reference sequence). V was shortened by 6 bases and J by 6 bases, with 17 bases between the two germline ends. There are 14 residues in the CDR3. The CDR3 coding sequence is TGTGCCAGCAGGGAGCGGGAAGGGGTGCCTGAAGCTTTCTTT. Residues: CASREREGVPEAFF.

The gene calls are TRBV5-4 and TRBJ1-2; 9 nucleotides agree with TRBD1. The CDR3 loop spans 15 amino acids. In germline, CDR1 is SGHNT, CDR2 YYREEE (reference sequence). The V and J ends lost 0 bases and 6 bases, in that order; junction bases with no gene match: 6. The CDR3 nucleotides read TGTGCCAGCAGCTTGGAGACAGGGGGGAAGGATGGCTACACCTTC. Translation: CASSLETGGKDGYTF.

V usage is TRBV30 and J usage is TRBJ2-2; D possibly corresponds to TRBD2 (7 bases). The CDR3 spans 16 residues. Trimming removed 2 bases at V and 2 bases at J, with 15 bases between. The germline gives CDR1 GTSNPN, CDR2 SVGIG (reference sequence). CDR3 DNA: TGTGCCTGGAGTAAACACGGGGGGCGCAACACCGGGGAGCTGTTTTTT. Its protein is CAWSKHGGRNTGELFF.

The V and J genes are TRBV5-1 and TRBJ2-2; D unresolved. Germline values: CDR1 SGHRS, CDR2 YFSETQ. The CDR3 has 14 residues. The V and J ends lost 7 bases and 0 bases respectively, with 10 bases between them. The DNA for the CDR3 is TGCGCCAGCGGGCAGAACGCGAACACCGGGGAGCTGTTTTTT. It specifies CASGQNANTGELFF. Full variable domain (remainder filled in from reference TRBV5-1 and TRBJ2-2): KAGVTQTPRYLIKTRGQQVTLSCSPISGHRSVSWYQQTPGQGLQFLFEYFSETQRNKGNFPGRFSGRQFSNSRSEMNVSTLELGDSALYLCASGQNANTGELFFGEGSRLTVL.

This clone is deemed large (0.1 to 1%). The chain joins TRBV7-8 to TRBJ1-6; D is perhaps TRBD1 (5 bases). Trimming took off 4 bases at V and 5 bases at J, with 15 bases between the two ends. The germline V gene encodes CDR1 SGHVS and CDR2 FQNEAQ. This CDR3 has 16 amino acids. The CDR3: CASSSTRGLNNSPLHF. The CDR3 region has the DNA TGTGCCAGCAGCTCCACACGGGGACTCAATAATTCACCCCTCCACTTT.

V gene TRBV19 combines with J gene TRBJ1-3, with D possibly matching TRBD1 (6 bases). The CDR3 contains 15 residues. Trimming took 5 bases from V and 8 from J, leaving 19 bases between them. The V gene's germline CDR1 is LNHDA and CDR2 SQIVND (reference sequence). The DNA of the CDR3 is TGTGCCAGTAGTCTGGAGACGGGGACAATGGACACCATATATTTT. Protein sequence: CASSLETGTMDTIYF.

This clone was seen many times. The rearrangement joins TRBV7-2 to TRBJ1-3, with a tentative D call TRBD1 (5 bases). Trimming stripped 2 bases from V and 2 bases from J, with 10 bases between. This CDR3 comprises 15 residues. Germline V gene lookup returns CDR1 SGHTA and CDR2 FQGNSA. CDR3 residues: CASSLRGGTGNTIYF. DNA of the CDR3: TGTGCCAGCAGCTTACGGGGGGGAACTGGAAACACCATATATTTT.

Written as DNA, the CDR3 is TGCGCCAGCAGCTTGCCTGGGGCCTTCTACGAGCAGTACTTC. This codes for CASSLPGAFYEQYF. V is TRBV5-1 and J is TRBJ2-7; possibly TRBD1 for D (5 bases). Germline CDR1 reads SGHRS; CDR2 reads YFSETQ. V lost 1 base and J 3 bases, leaving 11 bases between the germline ends. The CDR3 is 14 amino acids.

The CDR3 DNA is TGTGCCAGCAGTGACGCTTCAGGGGGCGCAGAGCCAGATACGCAGTATTTT. Its protein is CASSDASGGAEPDTQYF. The rearrangement links TRBV25-1 to TRBJ2-3; 8 bases fit TRBD1. J was trimmed by 4 bases and V by 3 bases; bases with no gene match: 12. Germline V gene sequence: CDR1 MGHDK, CDR2 SYGVNS. The CDR3 runs to 17 residues.

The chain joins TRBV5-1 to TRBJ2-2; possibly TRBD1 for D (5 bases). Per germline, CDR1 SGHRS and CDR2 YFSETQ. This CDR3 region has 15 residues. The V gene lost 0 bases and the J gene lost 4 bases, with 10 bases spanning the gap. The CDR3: CASSLAGQGTGELFF. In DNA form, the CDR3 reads TGCGCCAGCAGCTTGGCGGGCCAGGGCACCGGGGAGCTGTTTTTT.